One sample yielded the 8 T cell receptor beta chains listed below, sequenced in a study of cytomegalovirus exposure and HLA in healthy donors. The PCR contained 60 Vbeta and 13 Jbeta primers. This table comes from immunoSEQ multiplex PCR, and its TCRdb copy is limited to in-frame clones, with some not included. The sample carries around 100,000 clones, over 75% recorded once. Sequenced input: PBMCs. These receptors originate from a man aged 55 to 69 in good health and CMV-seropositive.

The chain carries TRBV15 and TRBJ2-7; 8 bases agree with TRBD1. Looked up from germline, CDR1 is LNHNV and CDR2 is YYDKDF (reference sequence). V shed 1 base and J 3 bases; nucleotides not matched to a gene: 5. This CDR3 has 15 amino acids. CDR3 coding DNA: TGTGCCACCAGCAGAGCAGGACAGGGAAACTACGAGCAGTACTTC. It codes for CATSRAGQGNYEQYF.

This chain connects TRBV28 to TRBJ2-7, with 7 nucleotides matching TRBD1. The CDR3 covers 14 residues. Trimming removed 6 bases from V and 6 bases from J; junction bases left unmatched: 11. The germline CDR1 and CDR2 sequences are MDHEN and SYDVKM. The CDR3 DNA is TGTGCCAGCAGATTCCGACAGGGAACAGCCGAGCAGTACTTC. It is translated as CASRFRQGTAEQYF. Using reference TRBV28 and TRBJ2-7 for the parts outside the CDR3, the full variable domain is DVKVTQSSRYLVKRTGEKVFLECVQDMDHENMFWYRQDPGLGLRLIYFSYDVKMKEKGDIPEGYSVSREKKERFSLILESASTNQTSMYLCASRFRQGTAEQYFGPGTRLTVT.

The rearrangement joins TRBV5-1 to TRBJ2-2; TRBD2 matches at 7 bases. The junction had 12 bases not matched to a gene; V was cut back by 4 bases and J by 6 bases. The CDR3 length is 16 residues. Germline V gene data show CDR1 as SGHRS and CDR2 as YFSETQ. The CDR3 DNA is TGCGCCAGCAGCCCCCTAAACGGGGGGTCCGCCGGGGAGCTGTTTTTT. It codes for CASSPLNGGSAGELFF. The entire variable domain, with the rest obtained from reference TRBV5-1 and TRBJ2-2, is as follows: KAGVTQTPRYLIKTRGQQVTLSCSPISGHRSVSWYQQTPGQGLQFLFEYFSETQRNKGNFPGRFSGRQFSNSRSEMNVSTLELGDSALYLCASSPLNGGSAGELFFGEGSRLTVL.

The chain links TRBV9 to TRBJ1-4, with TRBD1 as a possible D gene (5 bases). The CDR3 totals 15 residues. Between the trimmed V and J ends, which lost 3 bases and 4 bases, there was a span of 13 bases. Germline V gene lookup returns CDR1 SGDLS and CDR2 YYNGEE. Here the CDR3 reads CASSEGTSRNEKLFF. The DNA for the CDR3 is TGTGCCAGCAGCGAGGGGACTTCTCGTAATGAAAAACTGTTTTTT.

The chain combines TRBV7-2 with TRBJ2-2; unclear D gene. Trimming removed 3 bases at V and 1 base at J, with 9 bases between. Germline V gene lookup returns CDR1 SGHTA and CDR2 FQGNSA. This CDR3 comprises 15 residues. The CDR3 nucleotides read TGTGCCAGCAGCTTTCGTAGGAGGAACACCGGGGAGCTGTTTTTT. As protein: CASSFRRRNTGELFF.

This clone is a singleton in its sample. The CDR3 is CAWSWGFGTYGYTF. DNA for the CDR3: TGTGCCTGGAGTTGGGGCTTCGGGACTTATGGCTACACCTTC. The V gene is TRBV30, the J gene TRBJ1-2; weak D call: TRBD1 (5 bases). The germline V and J ends were trimmed by 2 bases and 5 bases, with 15 bases remaining between them. This CDR3 is 14 amino acids long. The germline V gene has CDR1 GTSNPN and CDR2 SVGIG (reference sequence).

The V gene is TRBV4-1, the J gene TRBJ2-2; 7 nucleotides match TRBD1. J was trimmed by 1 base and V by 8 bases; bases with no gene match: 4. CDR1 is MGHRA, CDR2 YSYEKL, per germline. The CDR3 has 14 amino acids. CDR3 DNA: TGCGCCAGCCAAGGGACAGAGAACACCGGGGAGCTGTTTTTT. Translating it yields CASQGTENTGELFF.

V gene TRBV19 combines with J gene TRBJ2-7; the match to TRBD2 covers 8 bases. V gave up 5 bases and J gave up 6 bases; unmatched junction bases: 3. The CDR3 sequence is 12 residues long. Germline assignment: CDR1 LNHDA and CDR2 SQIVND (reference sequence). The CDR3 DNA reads TGTGCCAGTAGTCGGGGGGGCCGCGAGCAGTACTTC. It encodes CASSRGGREQYF.